The 4 T cell receptor beta chains listed next were all sequenced from one sample in a study. TCRdb used MiXCR to reprocess the RT-PCR reads, holding one entry per CDR3 protein. The table lists hundreds of thousands of distinct CDR3 sequences, 14% of them singletons. Sequencing was performed on memory CD4+ T cells from blood. The source of these receptors is a female donor in good health, serving as a healthy control.

CDR3: CASSEWTGNYGYTF. In nucleotides, the CDR3 is TGTGCCAGCAGTGAATGGACAGGGAACTATGGCTACACCTTC. The chain combines TRBV2 with TRBJ1-2; 8 bases align to TRBD1. Losses at the gene ends were 2 bases for V and 2 bases for J; bases not matched to a gene: 1. The CDR3 extends over 14 amino acids. Germline loops: CDR1 SNHLY, CDR2 FYNNEI. The whole variable domain, filled in from reference TRBV2 and TRBJ1-2, reads EPEVTQTPSHQVTQMGQEVILRCVPISNHLYFYWYRQILGQKVEFLVSFYNNEISEKSEIFDDQFSVERPDGSNFTLKIRSTKLEDSAMYFCASSEWTGNYGYTFGSGTRLTVV.

The chain is built from TRBV12-3 or TRBV12-4 and TRBJ1-1, with D perhaps TRBD1 (5 bases). The V and J ends lost 2 bases and 3 bases respectively, with 13 bases between them. The CDR3 has 15 amino acids. This CDR3 reads CASSLIRGVDTEAFF. The CDR3 DNA follows: TGTGCCAGCAGTTTAATCCGAGGGGTTGACACTGAAGCTTTCTTT.

In its sample, this clonotype was seen many times. The chain is built from TRBV29-1 and TRBJ2-5; tentative D call: TRBD1 (5 bases). CDR1 and CDR2 from the germline V gene are SQVTM and ANQGSEA. The CDR3 runs to 12 residues. The germline V and J ends were trimmed by 7 bases and 2 bases, with 11 bases remaining between them. DNA of the CDR3: TGCAGCGCAACAGGATTGCAAGAGACCCAGTACTTC. Encoded protein: CSATGLQETQYF.

This clonotype has only a few counts. V usage is TRBV5-1 and J usage is TRBJ1-1; D call uncertain. The CDR3 totals 14 residues. Germline CDR1 reads SGHRS; CDR2 reads YFSETQ. V lost 0 bases and J lost 5, with 11 bases in between. CDR3 sequence reads: CASSLAKQNTEAFF. CDR3 nucleotide sequence: TGCGCCAGCAGCTTGGCCAAACAGAATACTGAAGCTTTCTTT.